The 9 T cell receptor beta chains below were found in one sample sequenced in a study of cytomegalovirus exposure and HLA in healthy donors. 60 Vbeta and 13 Jbeta primers were used in PCR. Repertoires were generated with immunoSEQ multiplex PCR, while TCRdb's copy carries only in-frame clones and drops some. Here the sample spans some 170,000 clones, roughly four fifths being singletons. The specimen was PBMCs. All receptors come from a woman under 30 in good health and CMV-seronegative.

This sequence joins TRBV27 and TRBJ2-2, with TRBD1 matching 9 bases. This CDR3 region has 15 residues. Germline CDR1 reads MNHEY; CDR2 reads SMNVEV (reference sequence). The junction had 5 bases not matched to a gene; V was cut back by 3 bases and J by 6 bases. For the CDR3, the DNA is TGTGCCAGCAGTTTCGCGACAGGGGGGGCCGGGGAGCTGTTTTTT. It encodes CASSFATGGAGELFF.

This chain uses TRBV18 with TRBJ1-1; 7 nucleotides line up with TRBD1. V lost 1 base and J lost 1; bases outside the gene matches: 3. The CDR3 spans 15 residues. Germline CDR1 is KGHSH and CDR2 is LQKENI. The CDR3 loop is CASSPLGDRNTEAFF. In nucleotides, the CDR3 is TGTGCCAGCTCACCACTAGGGGACAGGAACACTGAAGCTTTCTTT. Filled out from reference TRBV18 and TRBJ1-1, the complete variable domain reads NAGVMQNPRHLVRRRGQEARLRCSPMKGHSHVYWYRQLPEEGLKFMVYLQKENIIDESGMPKERFSAEFPKEGPSILRIQQVVRGDSAAYFCASSPLGDRNTEAFFGQGTRLTVV.

V is TRBV5-4 and J is TRBJ1-5, with a possible D match to TRBD1 (5 bases). In germline, CDR1 is SGHNT, CDR2 YYREEE (reference sequence). Trimming pared 1 base from V and 6 bases from J, leaving 17 bases between. The CDR3 is made up of 16 amino acids. CDR3 coding DNA: TGTGCCAGCAGCTTGTCGGGGGGGTTTGGTCGTCAGCCCCAGCATTTT. Translation: CASSLSGGFGRQPQHF.

This chain uses TRBV11-1 with TRBJ2-1; no reliable D call. Trimming left V 5 bases short and J 0 bases short, with 11 bases between. From germline, CDR1 is SGHAT and CDR2 FQDESV (reference sequence). This CDR3 comprises 15 residues. The CDR3 DNA is TGTGCCAGCAGCCTCTACGTGAGCTCCTACAATGAGCAGTTCTTC. This codes for CASSLYVSSYNEQFF.

This clone occurred a few times. The chain employs TRBV28 and TRBJ2-2, with D hard to call. The CDR3 length is 14 residues. From germline, CDR1 is MDHEN and CDR2 SYDVKM. Trimming left V 3 bases short and J 1 base short, with 6 bases between. The CDR3 nucleotides are TGTGCCAGCAGTTTTAGCCTGAACACCGGGGAGCTGTTTTTT. Amino acid sequence: CASSFSLNTGELFF.

The V call is TRBV5-1, the J call TRBJ2-1; 7 nucleotides line up with TRBD2. J was trimmed by 8 bases and V by 0 bases; bases with no gene match: 5. From germline, CDR1 is SGHRS and CDR2 YFSETQ. This CDR3 is 14 amino acids long. This chain's CDR3 is CASSLGGLGDEQFF. In nucleotides, the CDR3 is TGCGCCAGCAGCTTGGGTGGACTAGGCGATGAGCAGTTCTTC.

This clone was observed a single time. The chain has TRBV9 and TRBJ1-1; the D gene is possibly TRBD1 (5 bases). Germline V gene data show CDR1 as SGDLS and CDR2 as YYNGEE. V was trimmed by 3 bases and J by 8 bases, leaving 11 bases between them. CDR3 size: 12 residues. CDR3 DNA sequence: TGTGCCAGCAGCGCCCCGGGGGGAGAAGCTTTCTTT. Protein: CASSAPGGEAFF.

The rearrangement links TRBV19 to TRBJ2-1, with D maybe TRBD2 (6 bases). The germline CDR1 and CDR2 sequences are LNHDA and SQIVND (reference sequence). V was shortened by 3 bases and J by 7 bases, with 10 bases between the two germline ends. There are 13 residues in the CDR3. CDR3 residues: CASSILATNEQFF. CDR3 nucleotides: TGTGCCAGTAGTATCCTAGCGACAAATGAGCAGTTCTTC. Full variable domain (missing parts from reference TRBV19 and TRBJ2-1): DGGITQSPKYLFRKEGQNVTLSCEQNLNHDAMYWYRQDPGQGLRLIYYSQIVNDFQKGDIAEGYSVSREKKESFPLTVTSAQKNPTAFYLCASSILATNEQFFGPGTRLTVL.

This clone occurred a few times. The J gene is TRBJ1-1, the V gene TRBV29-1; 10 bases match TRBD1. The CDR3 has 13 residues. The germline gives CDR1 SQVTM, CDR2 ANQGSEA. The trim removed 4 bases at V and 2 bases at J, leaving 1 base unmatched. The CDR3 DNA follows: TGCAGCGTTGGGGACAGGGGAAACACTGAAGCTTTCTTT. Translating it yields CSVGDRGNTEAFF.